These 21 T cell receptor beta chains originate from one sample sequenced in a study of graft-versus-host responses after intestinal transplantation. Antigens for these TCRs are unknown. The table came from immunoSEQ multiplex PCR; TCRdb's copy has only in-frame clones and leaves some out. The sample lists approximately 81,000 clones, about nine tenths occurring once. This sample comprised unstimulated CD8+ T cells sorted from spleen or lymph node cells, obtained before transplant. All receptors come from a human donor who was the organ donor for an intestinal transplant.

The J gene is TRBJ2-7, the V gene TRBV13, with D tentatively TRBD1 or TRBD2 (6 bases each). V lost 6 bases and J 5 bases, leaving 14 bases between the germline ends. Germline V gives CDR1 PRHDT, CDR2 FYEKMQ (reference sequence). This CDR3 region has 13 residues. The CDR3 DNA reads as TGTGCCAGCAGTTGGAGGGGGTTCAACGAGCAGTACTTC. Its translation is CASSWRGFNEQYF.

The table lists this clone with a count of one. The genes are TRBV2 and TRBJ2-3; D remains unclear. Trimming removed 7 bases at V and 3 bases at J, with 14 bases between. The CDR3 has 14 amino acids. CDR1 SNHLY and CDR2 FYNNEI come from the germline V gene. The CDR3 sequence: CASKALLGTDTQYF. The CDR3 DNA is TGTGCCAGCAAGGCCCTTCTGGGGACAGATACGCAGTATTTT.

This sequence joins TRBV9 and TRBJ2-1; D may be TRBD2 (6 bases). The CDR3 is 15 residues long. Per the germline V gene, CDR1 is SGDLS and CDR2 is YYNGEE. V lost 0 bases and J lost 1, with 8 bases in between. The CDR3 DNA sequence: TGTGCCAGCAGCGTAGCGGGGGTGTCCTACAATGAGCAGTTCTTC. Protein: CASSVAGVSYNEQFF.

The rearrangement links TRBV7-3 to TRBJ1-3, with TRBD1 as a possible D gene (5 bases). Trimming took 5 bases from V and 2 from J, leaving 10 bases between them. This CDR3 has 14 amino acids. The germline V gene encodes CDR1 SGHTA and CDR2 FQGTGA. The CDR3 reads CASSLGTAGNTIYF. Here the CDR3 DNA reads TGTGCCAGCAGCCTTGGGACGGCTGGAAACACCATATATTTT.

CDR3 protein: CASSLIAGGGYEQYF. CDR3 DNA: TGTGCCAGCAGTTTAATAGCGGGGGGAGGTTACGAGCAGTACTTC. The chain combines TRBV27 with TRBJ2-7; 10 positions agree with TRBD2. Losses at the gene ends were 2 bases for V and 4 bases for J; bases not matched to a gene: 5. Germline assignment: CDR1 MNHEY and CDR2 SMNVEV (reference sequence). The CDR3 length is 15 residues.

This chain uses TRBV5-6 with TRBJ2-1; D unresolved. The germline CDR1 and CDR2 sequences are SGHDT and YYEEEE. Trimming removed 3 bases from V and 3 bases from J, with 10 bases in between. The CDR3 consists of 14 residues. The CDR3 DNA reads as TGTGCCAGCAGCTCTGGCGCGGACTACAATGAGCAGTTCTTC. Its translation: CASSSGADYNEQFF.

The rearrangement uses TRBV5-5 and TRBJ2-1; a possible D gene is TRBD2 (5 bases). The CDR3 sequence is 12 residues long. Germline loops: CDR1 SGHKS, CDR2 YYEKEE (reference sequence). The V and J ends lost 0 bases and 9 bases respectively, with 7 bases between them. CDR3 in amino acids: CASSLGGIEQFF. As DNA, the CDR3 is TGTGCCAGCAGCTTGGGAGGGATTGAGCAGTTCTTC.

This chain joins TRBV29-1 and TRBJ1-2; 7 bases match TRBD1. Germline trimming cut 0 bases from V and 4 bases from J; bases unmatched to any gene: 11. The CDR3 runs to 16 residues. CDR1 is SQVTM, CDR2 ANQGSEA, per germline. The CDR3 sequence: CSVEDGGGRLPYGYTF. CDR3 DNA sequence: TGCAGCGTTGAAGATGGAGGGGGCAGGCTACCCTATGGCTACACCTTC.

This clone was recorded a few times. The chain uses TRBV6-1 and TRBJ2-3; 12 bases line up with TRBD2. V was pared by 4 bases and J by 1 base, with 0 bases of the junction left unmatched. Germline V gene lookup returns CDR1 MNHNS and CDR2 SASEGT. The CDR3 sequence is 15 residues long. The CDR3: CASSGLAGGTDTQYF. CDR3 sequence (DNA): TGTGCCAGCAGTGGACTAGCGGGGGGCACAGATACGCAGTATTTT.

The chain is built from TRBV20-1 and TRBJ1-2; perhaps TRBD1 as D (5 bases). The germline V gene has CDR1 DFQATT and CDR2 SNEGSKA (reference sequence). The germline V and J ends were trimmed by 5 bases and 8 bases, with 12 bases remaining between them. The CDR3 contains 11 residues. CDR3 DNA: TGCAGTGCTGGCAGGGAGGGCGGCTACACCTTC. The encoded protein is CSAGREGGYTF.

The J gene is TRBJ2-3, the V gene TRBV5-6, with D hard to call. The CDR3 contains 15 residues. Germline V gene sequence: CDR1 SGHDT, CDR2 YYEEEE. V gave up 0 bases and J gave up 2 bases, with 10 bases separating them. CDR3 loop: CASSLAGQITDTQYF. CDR3 DNA sequence: TGTGCCAGCAGCTTGGCCGGGCAGATCACAGATACGCAGTATTTT.

The V gene is TRBV28, the J gene TRBJ2-7, with TRBD2 matching over 10 bases. The CDR3 runs 15 residues. Germline CDR1 MDHEN, CDR2 SYDVKM. J lost 2 bases, V lost 6 bases, and 7 bases had no gene match. The CDR3 reads CASRPPTSGPYEQYF. CDR3 sequence (DNA): TGTGCCAGCAGGCCACCGACTAGCGGGCCCTACGAGCAGTACTTC.

This chain joins TRBV6-1 and TRBJ1-1, with TRBD1 as a possible D gene (6 bases). The CDR3 totals 15 residues. CDR1 and CDR2 (germline): MNHNS, SASEGT. Trimming took off 2 bases at V and 4 bases at J, with 14 bases between the two ends. CDR3: CASSERAGEGTEAFF. DNA of the CDR3: TGTGCCAGCAGTGAACGGGCAGGGGAGGGCACTGAAGCTTTCTTT.

J is TRBJ2-1 and V is TRBV5-1, with 11 bases identical to TRBD2. The CDR3 spans 21 residues. V shed 0 bases, J shed 0 bases, and the junction held 14 bases outside the gene matches. Germline V lookup: CDR1 SGHRS, CDR2 YFSETQ. As DNA, the CDR3 is TGCGCCAGCAGCTTGGGACTAGCGGGGCTTCTTAAACCGAGCTCCTACAATGAGCAGTTCTTC. Translating gives CASSLGLAGLLKPSSYNEQFF.

This chain joins TRBV9 and TRBJ2-5, with 16 bases aligning to TRBD2. The trim removed 3 bases at V and 4 bases at J, leaving 12 bases unmatched. Germline assignment: CDR1 SGDLS and CDR2 YYNGEE. CDR3 length: 19 residues. The CDR3 nucleotides read TGTGCCAGCAGCGCCCATCCCGGGACTAGCGGGGGGGCCGCAGAGACCCAGTACTTC. Protein sequence: CASSAHPGTSGGAAETQYF.

CDR3 amino acids: CASSLWRDTVISYEQYF. The CDR3 DNA sequence: TGTGCCAGCAGTTTATGGCGGGACACAGTAATCTCCTACGAGCAGTACTTC. This chain joins TRBV28 and TRBJ2-7; D may be TRBD1 or TRBD2 (6 bases each). Germline V gene lookup returns CDR1 MDHEN and CDR2 SYDVKM. The CDR3 is made up of 17 amino acids. V was clipped by 0 bases and J by 0 bases, with 15 bases between them.

The rearrangement joins TRBV6-6 to TRBJ2-1, with 10 bases aligning to TRBD1. CDR3 size: 15 residues. V lost 5 bases to trimming and J lost 9 bases; unmatched junction nucleotides: 10. Germline loops: CDR1 MNHNY, CDR2 SVGAGI (reference sequence). CDR3 in amino acids: CASSPDRGRAGEQFF. In DNA form, the CDR3 reads TGTGCCAGCAGTCCCGACAGGGGGCGCGCTGGTGAGCAGTTCTTC.

The chain joins TRBV30 to TRBJ1-6, with a weak D call TRBD1 (5 bases). Trimming took off 7 bases at V and 10 bases at J, with 11 bases between the two ends. Germline values: CDR1 GTSNPN, CDR2 SVGIG (reference sequence). The CDR3 covers 11 residues. The CDR3 reads CASDGGSPLHF. As DNA, the CDR3 is TGTGCCTCGGATGGGGGGTCACCCCTCCACTTT.

As for this clone: This same CDR3 is encoded by further DNA sequences in the sample. The chain combines TRBV6-1 with TRBJ2-2; unclear D gene. The CDR3 extends over 10 amino acids. Trimming took 6 bases from V and 5 from J, leaving 1 base between them. Germline assignment: CDR1 MNHNS and CDR2 SASEGT. The CDR3 loop reads CASRTGELFF. The CDR3 region has the DNA TGTGCCAGCAGGACCGGGGAGCTGTTTTTT.

V gene TRBV27 combines with J gene TRBJ1-5; unclear D gene. The length of the CDR3 is 15 residues. V was shortened by 5 bases and J by 2 bases, with 13 bases between the two germline ends. The germline CDR1 and CDR2 sequences are MNHEY and SMNVEV (reference sequence). CDR3 loop: CASSPYDSGNQPQHF. The CDR3 region has the DNA TGTGCCAGCAGTCCCTACGACTCTGGCAATCAGCCCCAGCATTTT.

This clone was picked up a small number of times. The CDR3 loop reads CASRVPGGTDTQYF. The CDR3 DNA sequence: TGTGCCAGCAGGGTTCCGGGGGGCACAGATACGCAGTATTTT. The chain combines TRBV28 with TRBJ2-3; D is possibly TRBD2 (6 bases). CDR3 length: 14 residues. The V and J ends lost 6 bases and 1 base respectively, with 11 bases between them. Germline-derived CDR1 and CDR2 are MDHEN and SYDVKM.